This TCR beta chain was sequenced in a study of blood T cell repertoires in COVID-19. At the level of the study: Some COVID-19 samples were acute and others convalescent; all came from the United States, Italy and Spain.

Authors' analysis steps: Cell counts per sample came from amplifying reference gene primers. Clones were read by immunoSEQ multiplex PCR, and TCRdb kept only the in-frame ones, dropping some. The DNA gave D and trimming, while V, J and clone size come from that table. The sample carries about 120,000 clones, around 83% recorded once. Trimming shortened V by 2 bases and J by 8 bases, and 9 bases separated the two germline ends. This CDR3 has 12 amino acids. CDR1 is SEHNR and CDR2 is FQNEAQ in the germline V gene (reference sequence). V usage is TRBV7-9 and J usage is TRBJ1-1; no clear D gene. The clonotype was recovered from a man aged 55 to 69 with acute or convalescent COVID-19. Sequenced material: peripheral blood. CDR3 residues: CASSLLSVEAFF. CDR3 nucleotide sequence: TGTGCCAGCAGCTTACTGTCGGTAGAAGCTTTCTTT. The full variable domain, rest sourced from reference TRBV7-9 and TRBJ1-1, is DTGVSQNPRHKITKRGQNVTFRCDPISEHNRLYWYRQTLGQGPEFLTYFQNEAQLEKSRLLSDRFSAERPKGSFSTLEIQRTEQGDSAMYLCASSLLSVEAFFGQGTRLTVV.